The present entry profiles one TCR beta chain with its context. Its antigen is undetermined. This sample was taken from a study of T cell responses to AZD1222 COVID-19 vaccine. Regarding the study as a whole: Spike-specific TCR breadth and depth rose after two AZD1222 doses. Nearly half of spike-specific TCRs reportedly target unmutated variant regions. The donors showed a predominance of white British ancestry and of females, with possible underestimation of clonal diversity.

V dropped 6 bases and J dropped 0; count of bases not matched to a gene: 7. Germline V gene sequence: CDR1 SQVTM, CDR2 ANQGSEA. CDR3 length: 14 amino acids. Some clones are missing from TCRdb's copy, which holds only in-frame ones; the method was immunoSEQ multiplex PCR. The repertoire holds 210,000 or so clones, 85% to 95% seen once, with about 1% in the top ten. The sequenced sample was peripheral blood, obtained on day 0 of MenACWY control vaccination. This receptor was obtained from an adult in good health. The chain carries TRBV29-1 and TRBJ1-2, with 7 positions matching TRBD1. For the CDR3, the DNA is TGCAGCGTCCTGGGGGGACAGCCTAACTATGGCTACACCTTC. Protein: CSVLGGQPNYGYTF. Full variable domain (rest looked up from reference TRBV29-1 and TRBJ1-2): SAVISQKPSRDICQRGTSLTIQCQVDSQVTMMFWYRQQPGQSLTLIATANQGSEATYESGFVIDKFPISRPNLTFSTLTVSNMSPEDSSIYLCSVLGGQPNYGYTFGSGTRLTVV.